The 18 T cell receptor beta chains below all came from one sample that was sequenced in a study of cytomegalovirus exposure and HLA in healthy donors. Assay used: immunoSEQ multiplex PCR; TCRdb lists only in-frame clones, some missing. The sample consists of under 200,000 clones, roughly nine tenths of them appearing once. Material: PBMCs. The receptors derive from a man younger than 35 in good health and CMV-seropositive.

This chain joins TRBV28 and TRBJ2-1; 12 bases map to TRBD2. CDR1 and CDR2 from the germline V gene are MDHEN and SYDVKM. J was trimmed by 8 bases and V by 3 bases; bases with no gene match: 11. The CDR3 is 17 amino acids. Here the CDR3 reads CASSFPLLAGGRDEQFF. CDR3 in DNA: TGTGCCAGCAGTTTCCCCCTTCTAGCGGGAGGGCGGGATGAGCAGTTCTTC. The full variable domain, completed using reference TRBV28 and TRBJ2-1, is DVKVTQSSRYLVKRTGEKVFLECVQDMDHENMFWYRQDPGLGLRLIYFSYDVKMKEKGDIPEGYSVSREKKERFSLILESASTNQTSMYLCASSFPLLAGGRDEQFFGPGTRLTVL.

DNA for the CDR3: TGTGCCAGCGGACAGGGCTACAATGAGCAGTTCTTC. Translated, it gives CASGQGYNEQFF. V usage is TRBV21-1 and J usage is TRBJ2-1; the DNA was not used to check the table's D call, TRBD1. TRBV21-1 corresponds to a pseudogene. This CDR3 contains 12 residues.

This rearrangement joins TRBV19 to TRBJ2-7, with D perhaps matching TRBD2 (5 bases). Germline V gives CDR1 LNHDA, CDR2 SQIVND (reference sequence). V lost 6 bases and J 0 bases, leaving 15 bases between the germline ends. The CDR3 spans 15 residues. The CDR3 nucleotides are TGTGCCAGTAGAATGGGCAGGAGGAGCTCCTACGAGCAGTACTTC. It encodes CASRMGRRSSYEQYF.

V and J are TRBV28 and TRBJ1-1, with D uncertain. Germline V gene data show CDR1 as MDHEN and CDR2 as SYDVKM. The CDR3 runs 17 residues. Trimming took 7 bases from V and 1 from J, leaving 22 bases between them. DNA for the CDR3: TGTGCCAGCACCGCGACACCCACGAAAACGACGAACACTGAAGCTTTCTTT. Protein product: CASTATPTKTTNTEAFF.

This clone was counted a few times. V is TRBV7-9 and J is TRBJ2-3; a weak D match, TRBD2 (6 bases). The CDR3 loop spans 15 amino acids. Germline-derived CDR1 and CDR2 are SEHNR and FQNEAQ (reference sequence). V gave up 5 bases and J gave up 2 bases, with 14 bases separating them. CDR3 sequence (DNA): TGTGCCAGCAGCCCCTGGGACTCGATCACAGATACGCAGTATTTT. The encoded protein is CASSPWDSITDTQYF. Supplemented by reference TRBV7-9 and TRBJ2-3, the full variable domain reads DTGVSQNPRHKITKRGQNVTFRCDPISEHNRLYWYRQTLGQGPEFLTYFQNEAQLEKSRLLSDRFSAERPKGSFSTLEIQRTEQGDSAMYLCASSPWDSITDTQYFGPGTRLTVL.

The chain joins TRBV27 to TRBJ2-1, with 13 nucleotides matching TRBD2. With 5 bases clipped from V and 6 bases from J, the junction kept 4 bases outside the gene matches. The CDR3 is 15 amino acids. The germline gives CDR1 MNHEY, CDR2 SMNVEV (reference sequence). The CDR3 reads CASSLLAGGGNEQFF. CDR3 sequence (DNA): TGTGCCAGCAGTCTACTAGCGGGAGGGGGCAATGAGCAGTTCTTC.

As DNA, the CDR3 is TGTGCCAGCAGCTTATCGTCCCCCTACGAGCAGTACTTC. Amino acids: CASSLSSPYEQYF. J is TRBJ2-7 and V is TRBV11-2; no firm D call. The CDR3 runs 13 residues. Between the trimmed V and J ends, which lost 2 bases and 2 bases, there was a span of 7 bases. Germline V lookup: CDR1 SGHAT, CDR2 FQNNGV.

The J gene is TRBJ2-7, the V gene TRBV18, with TRBD2 matching over 13 bases. V shed 4 bases, J shed 5 bases, and the junction held 5 bases outside the gene matches. Per the germline V gene, CDR1 is KGHSH and CDR2 is LQKENI. This CDR3 comprises 15 residues. The CDR3 region is CASSLGLAGVDEQYF. In nucleotides, the CDR3 is TGTGCCAGCTCACTCGGACTAGCGGGAGTGGACGAGCAGTACTTC.

CDR3 amino acids: CASSVEATSTDTQYF. The CDR3 DNA is TGTGCCAGCAGCGTAGAAGCCACGAGCACAGATACGCAGTATTTT. This chain joins TRBV9 and TRBJ2-3; D is ambiguous. The CDR3 loop spans 15 amino acids. CDR1 and CDR2 from the germline V gene are SGDLS and YYNGEE. Trimming cost V 0 bases and J 0 bases, with 8 bases left between them. Combining the CDR3 with reference TRBV9 and TRBJ2-3 gives the whole variable domain DSGVTQTPKHLITATGQRVTLRCSPRSGDLSVYWYQQSLDQGLQFLIQYYNGEERAKGNILERFSAQQFPDLHSELNLSSLELGDSALYFCASSVEATSTDTQYFGPGTRLTVL.

For the CDR3, the DNA is TGTGCCAGCAGTTACATCAACAGGTATACTGAAGCTTTCTTT. This encodes CASSYINRYTEAFF. The chain joins TRBV6-5 to TRBJ1-1; D perhaps matches TRBD1 (5 bases). V shed 2 bases and J shed 5 bases, with 12 bases lying between them. Germline CDR1 and CDR2: MNHEY and SVGAGI. The CDR3 consists of 14 residues.

The chain has TRBV4-1 and TRBJ2-5; 9 bases line up with TRBD1. The CDR3 extends over 16 amino acids. Germline CDR1 is MGHRA and CDR2 is YSYEKL. The junction had 7 bases not matched to a gene; V was cut back by 0 bases and J by 5 bases. In DNA form, the CDR3 reads TGCGCCAGCAGCCAAGATCGAACAGGGGGCCGGGAGACCCAGTACTTC. Encoded protein: CASSQDRTGGRETQYF.

The chain uses TRBV11-3 and TRBJ2-2, with D perhaps TRBD2 (5 bases). Per the germline V gene, CDR1 is SGHNT and CDR2 is YENEEA. V was cut by 3 bases and J by 1 base, with 15 bases left in between. The CDR3 consists of 17 residues. CDR3 amino acids: CASSFGLRTGNTGELFF. For the CDR3, the DNA is TGTGCCAGCAGCTTTGGACTTCGGACGGGGAACACCGGGGAGCTGTTTTTT.

The J gene is TRBJ2-5, the V gene TRBV7-8; 9 positions agree with TRBD2. CDR1 SGHVS and CDR2 FQNEAQ come from the germline V gene. The CDR3 runs 17 residues. Trimming took 1 base from V and 5 from J; bases not matched to a gene: 11. The CDR3, as DNA: TGTGCCAGCAGCTTAGGAAGGGGCGGGAGGGCCTCGGAGACCCAGTACTTC. It translates to CASSLGRGGRASETQYF.

The gene calls are TRBV28 and TRBJ2-5, with a tentative D call TRBD2 (6 bases). The V gene's germline CDR1 is MDHEN and CDR2 SYDVKM. The CDR3 has 14 residues. V was cut by 4 bases and J by 1 base, with 10 bases left in between. As DNA, the CDR3 is TGTGCCAGCAGTTCTGGGGGGACCCAAGAGACCCAGTACTTC. Its protein product is CASSSGGTQETQYF.

This chain connects TRBV15 to TRBJ1-4, with D unclear. The CDR3 spans 13 residues. CDR1 and CDR2 from the germline V gene are LNHNV and YYDKDF (reference sequence). Trimming stripped 8 bases from V and 10 bases from J, with 17 bases between. The DNA for the CDR3 is TGTGCCACCTGCGACGTGCCGGGATCAAAACTGTTTTTT. As protein: CATCDVPGSKLFF.

The chain couples TRBV7-9 to TRBJ2-7; 9 nucleotides agree with TRBD2. Germline loops: CDR1 SEHNR, CDR2 FQNEAQ (reference sequence). The V segment lost 1 base and the J segment 2 bases; nucleotides outside the gene matches: 0. The CDR3 runs 14 residues. Here the CDR3 reads CASSLGTSAYEQYF. CDR3 nucleotide sequence: TGTGCCAGCAGCTTAGGGACTAGCGCCTACGAGCAGTACTTC.

This sequence joins TRBV19 and TRBJ2-3; a possible D gene is TRBD1 (5 bases). CDR1 and CDR2 (germline): LNHDA, SQIVND (reference sequence). V lost 6 bases to trimming and J lost 1 base, with 14 bases between them. The CDR3 covers 15 residues. CDR3 in DNA: TGTGCCAGTAGCGACCTTAGGGGCGGCACAGATACGCAGTATTTT. This codes for CASSDLRGGTDTQYF.

The rearrangement joins TRBV12-5 to TRBJ1-2; TRBD1 is a possible D gene (5 bases). The germline V and J ends were trimmed by 1 base and 0 bases, with 12 bases remaining between them. Germline V gives CDR1 LGHNT, CDR2 FRNRAP. The CDR3 is 16 amino acids. The CDR3, as DNA: TGTGCTAGTGGTTTGGGACTTGGGGGGGCTAACTATGGCTACACCTTC. The encoded protein is CASGLGLGGANYGYTF.